This T cell receptor beta chain stems from a study of OX40 agonist ivuxolimab in advanced cancers. On the study more broadly: Given to patients was ivuxolimab, an agonistic anti-OX40 (CD134) antibody. Study-wide results and caveats: The study observed clonal expansion of CD4+ and CD8+ blood T cells by week 6 at 0.1 to 3.0 mg/kg. On average, a greater number of expanded clones characterised CD8+ T cells relative to CD4+.

This table comes from immunoSEQ multiplex PCR, and its TCRdb copy is limited to in-frame clones, with some not included. This sample carries 70,000 to 85,000 clones, around nine tenths of them seen once, and the ten largest clones take around 4.9%. CDR1 and CDR2 from the germline V gene are MNHEY and SVGAGI. The V gene lost 2 bases and the J gene lost 1 base, with 5 bases spanning the gap. The CDR3 has 13 amino acids. In the case of this clone: Its antigen is as yet unknown.

This sequence was found in an adult with an advanced solid tumor such as melanoma, head and neck, liver or kidney cancer. Sequencing was performed on CD4+ or CD8+ T cells sorted from blood, taken in a trial of the OX40 agonist ivuxolimab. This rearrangement joins TRBV6-5 to TRBJ1-1; D is uncertain. The chain's CDR3 is CASSYASNTEAFF. CDR3 sequence (DNA): TGTGCCAGCAGTTACGCATCGAACACTGAAGCTTTCTTT.